Listed below are T cell receptor beta chains from one sample, sequenced in a study of OX40 agonist ivuxolimab in advanced cancers. The protocol was immunoSEQ multiplex PCR, while the TCRdb copy is restricted to in-frame clones and leaves out a portion. The repertoire holds about 42,000 clones, with roughly four fifths as singletons. The material sequenced was CD4+ or CD8+ T cells sorted from blood, taken in a trial of the OX40 agonist ivuxolimab. Receptor source: an adult with an advanced solid tumor such as melanoma, head and neck, liver or kidney cancer. Each CDR3 is given with its conserved first and last residue. Each record gives: CDR3 protein, V gene.

cdr3_aa: CASSLVVLSGNQPQHF
v_call: TRBV5-5

cdr3_aa: CASSRMESTDTQYF
v_call: TRBV9

cdr3_aa: CASSPSQGYNEQFF
v_call: TRBV18

cdr3_aa: CASRQAGRAEAFF
v_call: TRBV2

cdr3_aa: CASSYTDTQYF
v_call: TRBV7-2

cdr3_aa: CASSPRGTGWVEGNQPQHF
v_call: TRBV27

cdr3_aa: CASSPLVEDTQYF
v_call: TRBV6-5

cdr3_aa: CASGGTSGSDEQFF
v_call: TRBV7-9

cdr3_aa: CSVDTHMGASAIF
v_call: TRBV29-1

cdr3_aa: CASSYAGTEETQYF
v_call: TRBV11-3

cdr3_aa: CASQDRGGGNIQYF
v_call: TRBV2

cdr3_aa: CASSYVGGTEAFF
v_call: TRBV7-9

cdr3_aa: CASSYPGSLGYEQYF
v_call: TRBV6-5

cdr3_aa: CASSLEGTDTQYF
v_call: TRBV5-1

cdr3_aa: CATSRGLNQPQHF
v_call: TRBV15

cdr3_aa: CASSLSSGRSDEQFF
v_call: TRBV7-3

cdr3_aa: CASSFFLAGGTDTQYF
v_call: TRBV5-1

cdr3_aa: CASTGAAGANVLTF
v_call: TRBV5-4

cdr3_aa: CASSLGPSHYGYTF
v_call: TRBV7-9

cdr3_aa: CASRQPGHKGSPLHF
v_call: TRBV11-2

cdr3_aa: CASSSTRAGAYEQYF
v_call: TRBV11-2

cdr3_aa: CASSLNRDRGTDTQYF
v_call: TRBV5-1

cdr3_aa: CASSFILAGGVTGELFF
v_call: TRBV5-6

cdr3_aa: CASSKRRTDTQYF
v_call: TRBV21-1

cdr3_aa: CASSLDRYQPQHF
v_call: TRBV27

cdr3_aa: CASNKAGEYTGELFF
v_call: TRBV5-1

cdr3_aa: CASSPLGSGFQETQYF
v_call: TRBV5-8

cdr3_aa: CASGGPNYGYTF
v_call: TRBV5-8

cdr3_aa: CATTVGTDNEKLFF
v_call: TRBV19

cdr3_aa: CASSRGLFNSIVTGELFF
v_call: TRBV27

cdr3_aa: CASSVQAGGGETQYF
v_call: TRBV9

cdr3_aa: CASSFGGTMGETQYF
v_call: TRBV5-1

cdr3_aa: CASRWDGTNTEAFF
v_call: TRBV6-5

cdr3_aa: CASSLGTGTQEKLFF
v_call: TRBV11-3

cdr3_aa: CASSWSGVEETQYF
v_call: TRBV11-3

cdr3_aa: CASSFTTDTQYF
v_call: TRBV2

cdr3_aa: CASSPYPGLGADTQYF
v_call: TRBV4-1

cdr3_aa: CASSLGRGSYEQYF
v_call: TRBV5-1

cdr3_aa: CASSLGGLGQGAYEQYF
v_call: TRBV7-9

cdr3_aa: CASRATGNDEQFF
v_call: TRBV2